The 21 T cell receptor beta chains below were found in one sample sequenced in a study of shared clonotypes between healthy human individuals. Naive-designated CD8 cells lacked CD45RO, were positively enriched for CCR7, and omitted terminally differentiated effector memory CD45RA+ cells. Measured with immunoSEQ multiplex PCR; TCRdb has only the in-frame clones, and not every one. The repertoire consists of approximately 1.9 million clones, with 80% to 95% occurring once and the leading ten covering roughly 1.7%. Sequenced material: naive CD8+ T cells from PBMCs. These receptors were obtained from a man aged 18 to 29 in good health. Some clones in this sample may be carry-over from other donors' samples.

The rearrangement joins TRBV5-1 to TRBJ1-1; 7 bases align to TRBD1. The V segment lost 4 bases and the J segment 1 base; nucleotides outside the gene matches: 7. The CDR3 loop spans 15 amino acids. From germline, CDR1 is SGHRS and CDR2 YFSETQ. The CDR3 nucleotides read TGCGCCAGCAGCGCGGACAGGAGACGGAACACTGAAGCTTTCTTT. It encodes CASSADRRRNTEAFF.

About this clone itself: This same CDR3 is encoded by further DNA sequences in the sample. The rearrangement links TRBV9 to TRBJ1-1; no clear D gene. Germline loops: CDR1 SGDLS, CDR2 YYNGEE. The V end was cut by 4 bases, the J end by 0 bases, with 10 bases between. The CDR3 extends over 14 amino acids. CDR3 coding DNA: TGTGCCAGCAGCCCCCGGACCGTGAACACTGAAGCTTTCTTT. It is translated as CASSPRTVNTEAFF.

The CDR3 is CTSSSGRGCGNEQFF. The CDR3, as DNA: TGCACCAGCAGCTCGGGGAGAGGGTGCGGCAATGAGCAGTTCTTC. The chain uses TRBV1 and TRBJ2-1; TRBD2, the table's D call, lacks a check against the DNA. TRBV1 is a documented pseudogene. The CDR3 length is 15 residues.

This clone was seen more than once but under ten times. Other DNA sequences from this sample encode an identical CDR3 as well. The chain combines TRBV27 with TRBJ2-1; D remains unclear. The CDR3 has 11 residues. Germline assignment: CDR1 MNHEY and CDR2 SMNVEV (reference sequence). V was pared by 5 bases and J by 4 bases, with 3 bases between. The CDR3 coding sequence is TGTGCCAGCAGTCATTACAATGAGCAGTTCTTC. Residues: CASSHYNEQFF.

This chain uses TRBV19 with TRBJ1-2, with D hard to call. Deletions cut 3 bases from V and 6 bases from J, with 17 bases between. CDR3 length equals 15 residues. Germline V CDR1 and CDR2: LNHDA, SQIVND (reference sequence). The CDR3: CASSIGRWQYHGYTF. DNA of the CDR3: TGTGCCAGTAGTATTGGGCGTTGGCAGTACCATGGCTACACCTTC.

The rearrangement links TRBV5-8 to TRBJ2-5, with a possible D match to TRBD1 (6 bases). The germline V gene encodes CDR1 SGHTS and CDR2 YDEGEE. The CDR3 consists of 14 residues. V was cut by 2 bases and J by 5 bases, with 13 bases left in between. In DNA, the CDR3 is TGTGCCAGCAGCTTTGCAGGGGCCGGTGAGACCCAGTACTTC. Protein sequence: CASSFAGAGETQYF.

The chain is built from TRBV7-9 and TRBJ1-2, with 7 nucleotides matching TRBD1. Per germline, CDR1 SEHNR and CDR2 FQNEAQ (reference sequence). The CDR3 runs to 17 residues. V shed 0 bases and J 9 bases; nucleotides not matched to a gene: 16. The CDR3 spells CASSLARGQAISGSYTF. The CDR3 DNA reads TGTGCCAGCAGCTTAGCGAGGGGGCAGGCGATCTCTGGGAGCTACACCTTC.

The rearrangement uses TRBV2 and TRBJ1-2; D is unclear. CDR3 length: 15 amino acids. V was clipped by 4 bases and J by 0 bases, with 12 bases between them. CDR1 and CDR2 from the germline V gene are SNHLY and FYNNEI. The CDR3 loop is CASSVAGGPNYGYTF. CDR3 nucleotides: TGTGCCAGCAGTGTGGCGGGAGGCCCTAACTATGGCTACACCTTC.

The DNA for the CDR3 is TGTGCCAGCAGTTCGGGTTGGACAGGGGGCCCCGAGCAGTACTTC. Translated, it gives CASSSGWTGGPEQYF. V and J are TRBV28 and TRBJ2-7; 11 bases are a match to TRBD1. The CDR3 has 15 amino acids. V lost 4 bases and J lost 6; bases outside the gene matches: 8. Germline V gene lookup returns CDR1 MDHEN and CDR2 SYDVKM.

This clone appeared a few times. The chain employs TRBV11-2 and TRBJ1-1; D remains ambiguous. The CDR3 runs to 12 residues. Germline V gene lookup returns CDR1 SGHAT and CDR2 FQNNGV. The V end was cut by 1 base, the J end by 6 bases, with 6 bases between. The CDR3: CASSLGIAEAFF. The CDR3 coding sequence is TGTGCCAGCAGCTTAGGGATTGCTGAAGCTTTCTTT.

This sequence joins TRBV5-6 and TRBJ1-5; 7 positions match TRBD1. Trimming removed 2 bases from V and 3 bases from J; junction bases left unmatched: 5. The CDR3 sequence is 15 residues long. The germline V gene encodes CDR1 SGHDT and CDR2 YYEEEE. CDR3 sequence: CASSFTGALNQPQHF. The CDR3 coding sequence is TGTGCCAGCAGCTTCACAGGGGCCCTCAATCAGCCCCAGCATTTT.

V gene TRBV4-2 combines with J gene TRBJ2-7; D might be TRBD2 (5 bases). Trimming removed 0 bases at V and 2 bases at J, with 17 bases between. This CDR3 is 17 amino acids long. Looked up from germline, CDR1 is LGHNA and CDR2 is YNFKEQ. This chain's CDR3 is CASSQDRDSVGPYEQYF. The CDR3 coding sequence is TGTGCCAGCAGCCAAGACCGAGATAGCGTGGGCCCCTACGAGCAGTACTTC.

This rearrangement joins TRBV29-1 to TRBJ1-2, with 10 bases matching TRBD1. J was trimmed by 8 bases and V by 3 bases; bases with no gene match: 15. The CDR3 contains 16 residues. CDR1 is SQVTM and CDR2 is ANQGSEA in the germline V gene. CDR3 in amino acids: CSVEWVTGGPLNGYTF. The CDR3 nucleotides are TGCAGCGTTGAGTGGGTGACAGGGGGCCCCTTAAACGGCTACACCTTC.

A word on this clone: Other DNA sequences in this specimen translate into the identical CDR3. V is TRBV6-5 and J is TRBJ2-2; 8 positions agree with TRBD1. The CDR3 extends over 16 amino acids. With V trimmed by 0 bases and J by 4 bases, 4 bases remained unmatched. Germline-derived CDR1 and CDR2 are MNHEY and SVGAGI. For the CDR3, the DNA is TGTGCCAGCAGTTACTCGACAGGGGAGGTCACCGGGGAGCTGTTTTTT. The encoded protein is CASSYSTGEVTGELFF.

This chain uses TRBV5-4 with TRBJ2-1; maybe TRBD2 (5 bases). V lost 0 bases and J 4 bases, leaving 14 bases between the germline ends. Germline assignment: CDR1 SGHNT and CDR2 YYREEE (reference sequence). This CDR3 has 16 amino acids. In DNA, the CDR3 is TGTGCCAGCAGCTTGGTAACCCTAGGCGGGTACAATGAGCAGTTCTTC. Residues: CASSLVTLGGYNEQFF.

DNA for the CDR3: TGTGCCAGCAGTTTGACTAGCGGATTCTACGAGCAGTACTTC. The encoded protein is CASSLTSGFYEQYF. The chain uses TRBV27 and TRBJ2-7; 9 bases match TRBD2. CDR1 and CDR2 from the germline V gene are MNHEY and SMNVEV (reference sequence). The CDR3 runs 14 residues. Losses at the gene ends were 3 bases for V and 3 bases for J; bases not matched to a gene: 3.

With respect to this clone: This specimen includes other DNA sequences encoding the same CDR3. CDR3 DNA: TGTGCCAGCAGCTTAGGCAATGAGCAGTTCTTC. Translating it yields CASSLGNEQFF. This sequence joins TRBV7-6 and TRBJ2-1; no clear D. The CDR3 covers 11 residues. V was cut by 1 base and J by 6 bases, with 1 base left in between. The germline CDR1 and CDR2 sequences are SGHVS and FNYEAQ.

This chain uses TRBV7-2 with TRBJ1-2; D ambiguous. The germline V gene encodes CDR1 SGHTA and CDR2 FQGNSA. This CDR3 is built from 11 residues. Trimming shortened V by 3 bases and J by 5 bases, and 4 bases separated the two germline ends. This chain's CDR3 is CASSLAYGYTF. CDR3 nucleotide sequence: TGTGCCAGCAGCTTGGCTTATGGCTACACCTTC.

V usage is TRBV5-6 and J usage is TRBJ1-1; D ambiguous. From germline, CDR1 is SGHDT and CDR2 YYEEEE. V was shortened by 6 bases and J by 0 bases, with 15 bases between the two germline ends. The CDR3 loop spans 15 amino acids. The CDR3 reads CASTPGYAMNTEAFF. For the CDR3, the DNA is TGTGCCAGCACCCCCGGTTACGCCATGAACACTGAAGCTTTCTTT.

The chain recombines TRBV14 with TRBJ1-4; possible D gene TRBD1, 5 bases. V lost 1 base to trimming and J lost 6 bases, with 12 bases between them. The CDR3 is 15 residues long. Germline V gives CDR1 SGHDN, CDR2 FVKESK. The CDR3 loop reads CASSQVGDGYEKLFF. DNA of the CDR3: TGTGCCAGCAGCCAAGTAGGGGACGGGTATGAAAAACTGTTTTTT.

The chain combines TRBV28 with TRBJ2-1; 9 nucleotides match TRBD2. Trimming removed 0 bases from V and 7 bases from J; junction bases left unmatched: 7. This CDR3 spans 16 amino acids. In germline, CDR1 is MDHEN, CDR2 SYDVKM. The DNA of the CDR3 is TGTGCCAGCAGTTTATGGGCTAGCGGGAAGAGGAATGAGCAGTTCTTC. Protein product: CASSLWASGKRNEQFF.